These 20 T cell receptor beta chains were all obtained from the same sample, sequenced in a study of cytomegalovirus exposure and HLA in healthy donors. 13 Jbeta primers and 60 Vbeta primers were used for the PCR. Repertoires were generated with immunoSEQ multiplex PCR, while TCRdb's copy carries only in-frame clones and drops some. The sample shows 100,000 to 150,000 clones, roughly 80% of them seen only once. Sequencing used PBMCs. These receptors were taken from a man aged 35 to 55 in good health and CMV-seronegative.

V is TRBV18 and J is TRBJ2-5; 11 bases fit TRBD2. The CDR3 is made up of 17 amino acids. In germline, CDR1 is KGHSH, CDR2 LQKENI. V trimming: 0 bases; J trimming: 1 base; junction bases outside the gene matches: 4. CDR3 protein: CASSPPTSGASQETQYF. Written as DNA, the CDR3 is TGTGCCAGCTCACCACCGACTAGCGGGGCCTCCCAAGAGACCCAGTACTTC.

The chain combines TRBV15 with TRBJ2-3; D unclear. The CDR3 consists of 16 residues. V was shortened by 2 bases and J by 3 bases, with 15 bases between the two germline ends. Germline V CDR1 and CDR2: LNHNV, YYDKDF (reference sequence). CDR3 sequence (DNA): TGTGCCACCAGCAGACCCGACTGGGTGGGTACAGATACGCAGTATTTT. It codes for CATSRPDWVGTDTQYF.

J is TRBJ1-1 and V is TRBV7-9; D ambiguous. This CDR3 has 13 amino acids. V dropped 2 bases and J dropped 7 bases, with 11 bases sitting between them. From germline, CDR1 is SEHNR and CDR2 FQNEAQ (reference sequence). CDR3 region: CASSLRSDFEAFF. CDR3 nucleotides: TGTGCCAGCAGCTTACGCTCAGATTTTGAAGCTTTCTTT.

The chain combines TRBV29-1 with TRBJ2-1; 8 bases map to TRBD1. CDR3 length equals 14 residues. Germline CDR1 SQVTM, CDR2 ANQGSEA. Trimming removed 2 bases from V and 9 bases from J; junction bases left unmatched: 9. CDR3 in amino acids: CSVEQGAQGSEQFF. The CDR3 DNA sequence: TGCAGCGTTGAACAGGGGGCGCAGGGGAGTGAGCAGTTCTTC.

V gene TRBV6-5 combines with J gene TRBJ2-6, with D unclear. With 2 bases removed from V and 0 bases from J, the gap between germline ends came to 8 bases. Germline V lookup: CDR1 MNHEY, CDR2 SVGAGI. The CDR3 contains 16 residues. The chain's CDR3 is CASSYNLYSGANVLTF. In DNA form, the CDR3 reads TGTGCCAGCAGTTACAACTTATACTCTGGGGCCAACGTCCTGACTTTC.

The chain couples TRBV7-2 to TRBJ1-2; tentatively, D is TRBD1 (5 bases). This CDR3 has 14 amino acids. Trimming took 5 bases from V and 6 from J, leaving 16 bases between them. Germline assignment: CDR1 SGHTA and CDR2 FQGNSA. CDR3: CASSPGGAGDGYTF. The CDR3 DNA follows: TGTGCCAGCAGCCCGGGCGGGGCCGGGGATGGCTACACCTTC.

V gene TRBV27 combines with J gene TRBJ2-7; possible D gene TRBD2, 5 bases. V lost 2 bases, J lost 6 bases, and 11 bases lay in between. The germline V gene has CDR1 MNHEY and CDR2 SMNVEV (reference sequence). This CDR3 region has 13 residues. This chain's CDR3 is CASSLSTGGEQYF. The CDR3 DNA reads TGTGCCAGCAGTTTAAGTACCGGAGGCGAGCAGTACTTC.

The chain employs TRBV5-1 and TRBJ2-3; D uncertain. The CDR3 sequence is 14 residues long. In germline, CDR1 is SGHRS, CDR2 YFSETQ. Trimming shortened V by 2 bases and J by 0 bases, and 7 bases separated the two germline ends. CDR3 in amino acids: CASSLSRSTDTQYF. The CDR3 nucleotides read TGCGCCAGCAGCTTAAGCCGAAGCACAGATACGCAGTATTTT.

The V and J genes are TRBV5-1 and TRBJ2-7; 10 nucleotides line up with TRBD2. Trimming took 1 base from V and 0 from J; bases not matched to a gene: 7. The germline V gene has CDR1 SGHRS and CDR2 YFSETQ. The CDR3 extends over 17 amino acids. CDR3 sequence (DNA): TGCGCCAGCAGCTTGTCTAGCGGGGGTGCCAGCTCCTACGAGCAGTACTTC. Translated, it gives CASSLSSGGASSYEQYF.

The rearrangement links TRBV4-3 to TRBJ2-1; 12 bases are shared with TRBD2. Germline lookup yields CDR1 LGHNA and CDR2 YSLEER. J was trimmed by 7 bases and V by 0 bases; bases with no gene match: 10. This CDR3 has 18 amino acids. The CDR3 is CASSQDSLTSGRANEQFF. The CDR3 coding sequence is TGCGCCAGCAGCCAAGATTCCCTGACTAGCGGGAGAGCTAATGAGCAGTTCTTC.

This clone has more than one count but fewer than ten. The genes are TRBV5-8 and TRBJ2-7; D is possibly TRBD2 (6 bases). Deletions cut 4 bases from V and 5 bases from J, with 10 bases between. Germline loops: CDR1 SGHTS, CDR2 YDEGEE. The CDR3 is made up of 12 amino acids. The CDR3 region is CASSLTSNEQYF. The CDR3 coding sequence is TGTGCCAGCAGCCTTACTAGCAACGAGCAGTACTTC.

This clone was recorded once. V and J are TRBV2 and TRBJ2-5, with 9 bases fitting TRBD2. The J call is uncertain, as TRBJ2-7 better fits the DNA end. The CDR3 loop spans 16 amino acids. Germline assignment: CDR1 SNHLY and CDR2 FYNNEI. This chain's CDR3 is CASNTLWTSATYEQYF. The CDR3 nucleotides are TGTGCCAGCAACACTCTTTGGACTAGCGCCACCTACGAGCAGTACTTC.

In this sample, this clone turned up once. This rearrangement joins TRBV6-5 to TRBJ2-7, with 11 bases that match TRBD2. In germline, CDR1 is MNHEY, CDR2 SVGAGI. CDR3 length: 15 residues. V gave up 6 bases and J gave up 1 base; unmatched junction bases: 5. The CDR3 coding sequence is TGTGCCAGCAGCTCCGGGACTAGCGGTTCCTACGAGCAGTACTTC. The encoded protein is CASSSGTSGSYEQYF.

The chain joins TRBV4-3 to TRBJ2-1, with D maybe TRBD2 (6 bases). Germline assignment: CDR1 LGHNA and CDR2 YSLEER. This CDR3 has 15 residues. V lost 1 base to trimming and J lost 8 bases, with 15 bases between them. CDR3 loop: CASSQGLVPFHEQFF. CDR3 nucleotide sequence: TGCGCCAGCAGCCAAGGACTAGTACCCTTCCATGAGCAGTTCTTC.

The chain has TRBV5-6 and TRBJ1-5; D is possibly TRBD1 (6 bases). V shed 7 bases and J shed 0 bases, with 11 bases lying between them. The CDR3 loop spans 14 amino acids. Germline V CDR1 and CDR2: SGHDT, YYEEEE. The CDR3 region is CASRQGYSNQPQHF. The CDR3 DNA follows: TGTGCCAGCCGTCAGGGGTATAGCAATCAGCCCCAGCATTTT.

This chain links TRBV6-6 with TRBJ2-3; 9 nucleotides agree with TRBD2. The CDR3 has 16 amino acids. The V segment lost 4 bases and the J segment 6 bases; nucleotides outside the gene matches: 11. Germline CDR1 MNHNY, CDR2 SVGAGI (reference sequence). CDR3 DNA: TGTGCCAGCAGTTGCGGCGGCGGGAGGGCGGTGGATACGCAGTATTTT. Translated, it gives CASSCGGGRAVDTQYF.

The CDR3 bases are TGTGCCAGCAGCTTAAGACAGGGGGCGAGGGAGACCCAGTACTTC. Translated, it gives CASSLRQGARETQYF. The chain employs TRBV7-2 and TRBJ2-5; 10 nucleotides line up with TRBD1. This CDR3 has 15 amino acids. CDR1 is SGHTA, CDR2 FQGNSA, per germline. The V segment lost 2 bases and the J segment 5 bases; nucleotides outside the gene matches: 5.

The table lists this clone with a few counts. The chain links TRBV2 to TRBJ2-5, with 8 bases matching TRBD2. The V segment lost 7 bases and the J segment 5 bases; nucleotides outside the gene matches: 15. CDR1 and CDR2 from the germline V gene are SNHLY and FYNNEI. The CDR3 is 16 amino acids. CDR3 loop: CASTHWVGLGWETQYF. The CDR3 coding sequence is TGTGCCAGCACCCATTGGGTGGGACTAGGGTGGGAGACCCAGTACTTC.

J is TRBJ2-7 and V is TRBV5-1; D is perhaps TRBD1 (5 bases). Germline CDR1 and CDR2: SGHRS and YFSETQ. CDR3 size: 15 residues. V dropped 3 bases and J dropped 3 bases, with 16 bases sitting between them. The CDR3 sequence is CASSSLQEDDYEQYF. The CDR3 nucleotides read TGCGCCAGCAGCTCCCTACAGGAAGATGACTACGAGCAGTACTTC.

The chain joins TRBV18 to TRBJ2-7; TRBD1 agrees at 10 bases. The junction had 10 bases not matched to a gene; V was cut back by 2 bases and J by 6 bases. CDR1 and CDR2 from the germline V gene are KGHSH and LQKENI. CDR3 length equals 16 residues. The CDR3 bases are TGTGCCAGCTCACCAGTCGACAGGGGGCAGTCGGGCGAGCAGTACTTC. It translates to CASSPVDRGQSGEQYF.